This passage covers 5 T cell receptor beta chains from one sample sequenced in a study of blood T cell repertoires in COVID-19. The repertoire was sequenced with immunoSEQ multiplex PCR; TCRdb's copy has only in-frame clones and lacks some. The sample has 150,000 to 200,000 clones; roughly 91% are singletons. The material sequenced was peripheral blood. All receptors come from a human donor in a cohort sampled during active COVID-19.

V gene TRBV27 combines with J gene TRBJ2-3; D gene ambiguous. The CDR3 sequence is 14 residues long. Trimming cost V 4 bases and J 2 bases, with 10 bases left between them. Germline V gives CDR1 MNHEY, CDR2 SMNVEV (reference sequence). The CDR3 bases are TGTGCCAGCAGTTCTACTCGTTACACAGATACGCAGTATTTT. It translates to CASSSTRYTDTQYF.

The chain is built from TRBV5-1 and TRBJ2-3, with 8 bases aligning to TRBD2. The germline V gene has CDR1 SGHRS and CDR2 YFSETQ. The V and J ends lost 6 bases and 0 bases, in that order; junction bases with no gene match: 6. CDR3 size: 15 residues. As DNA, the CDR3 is TGCGCCAGCACCCATAGCGGGACTAGCACAGATACGCAGTATTTT. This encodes CASTHSGTSTDTQYF.

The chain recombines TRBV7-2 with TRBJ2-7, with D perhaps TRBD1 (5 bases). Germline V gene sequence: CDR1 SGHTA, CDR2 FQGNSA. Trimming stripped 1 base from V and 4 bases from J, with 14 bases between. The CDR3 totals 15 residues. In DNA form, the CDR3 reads TGTGCCAGCAGCTTAGATGGTAAGGGGATATACGAGCAGTACTTC. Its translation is CASSLDGKGIYEQYF.

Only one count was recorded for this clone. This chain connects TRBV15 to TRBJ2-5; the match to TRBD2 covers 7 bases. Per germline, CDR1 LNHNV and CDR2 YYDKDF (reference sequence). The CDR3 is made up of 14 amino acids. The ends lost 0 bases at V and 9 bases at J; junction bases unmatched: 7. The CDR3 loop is CATSRDSGPGAQYF. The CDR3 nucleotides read TGTGCCACCAGCAGAGATAGCGGGCCGGGGGCCCAGTACTTC. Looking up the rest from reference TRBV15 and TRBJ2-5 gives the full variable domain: DAMVIQNPRYQVTQFGKPVTLSCSQTLNHNVMYWYQQKSSQAPKLLFHYYDKDFNNEADTPDNFQSRRPNTSFCFLDIRSPGLGDTAMYLCATSRDSGPGAQYFGPGTRLLVL.

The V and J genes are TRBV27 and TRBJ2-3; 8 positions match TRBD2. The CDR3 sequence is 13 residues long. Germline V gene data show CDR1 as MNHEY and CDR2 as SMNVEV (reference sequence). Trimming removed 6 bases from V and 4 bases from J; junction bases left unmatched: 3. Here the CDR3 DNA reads TGTGCCAGCAGCCGGGAGGGCGCAGATACGCAGTATTTT. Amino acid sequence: CASSREGADTQYF.